One and the same sample provided the 10 T cell receptor beta chains below, sequenced in a study of T cell responses to AZD1222 COVID-19 vaccine (dated by TCRdb to the early 2020s). The time point label, read with the paper, signifies: baseline before first vaccination. The treatment or condition label, read with the paper, signifies: meningococcal conjugate vaccine given as trial control. Library preparation employed the immunoSEQ multiplex PCR assay. TCRdb retrieved this table from immuneACCESS and kept in-frame rearrangements only. Not all clones are present; in checked studies, unresolved V genes account for under half, and no reason is known for the remainder. The table for this sample lists 130,000 to 150,000 clones; roughly four fifths of them were counted only once. The leading ten clones occupy 3.5% to 5% of the sample. Sequenced material: peripheral blood, taken on day 0 of MenACWY control vaccination. The receptor source for this set is an adult in good health.

The chain has TRBV5-4 and TRBJ2-1; perhaps TRBD1 as D (7 bases). CDR1 is SGHNT, CDR2 YYREEE, per germline (reference sequence). CDR3 length equals 16 residues. Trimming removed 4 bases from V and 2 bases from J, with 16 bases in between. The CDR3 spells CASSPEEGQTYNEQFF. CDR3 bases: TGTGCCAGCAGCCCTGAGGAGGGACAGACCTACAATGAGCAGTTCTTC.

The chain links TRBV25-1 to TRBJ1-1, with unresolved D. The V and J ends lost 6 bases and 1 base respectively, with 12 bases between them. The length of the CDR3 is 14 residues. Germline values: CDR1 MGHDK, CDR2 SYGVNS. CDR3 DNA: TGTGCCAGCAGGTCTTTTAATGGGAACACTGAAGCTTTCTTT. This sequence encodes CASRSFNGNTEAFF.

The V gene is TRBV6-1, the J gene TRBJ1-5; D gene uncertain. Looked up from germline, CDR1 is MNHNS and CDR2 is SASEGT. CDR3 length: 14 amino acids. V lost 2 bases, J lost 7 bases, and 12 bases lay in between. The chain's CDR3 is CASSERTGGQPQHF. The DNA of the CDR3 is TGTGCCAGCAGTGAACGGACGGGTGGGCAGCCCCAGCATTTT.

This chain joins TRBV19 and TRBJ1-2, with 9 bases matching TRBD1. The CDR3 is 16 amino acids. CDR1 is LNHDA and CDR2 is SQIVND in the germline V gene (reference sequence). V was clipped by 3 bases and J by 4 bases; unmatched bases: 9. The CDR3 region is CASSILESDRGYGYTF. In DNA form, the CDR3 reads TGTGCCAGTAGTATCCTAGAATCGGACAGGGGCTATGGCTACACCTTC. The variable domain in full, completed from reference TRBV19 and TRBJ1-2, reads DGGITQSPKYLFRKEGQNVTLSCEQNLNHDAMYWYRQDPGQGLRLIYYSQIVNDFQKGDIAEGYSVSREKKESFPLTVTSAQKNPTAFYLCASSILESDRGYGYTFGSGTRLTVV.

This clone was seen once. The chain joins TRBV9 to TRBJ2-6; D not resolved. This CDR3 is 15 amino acids long. Trimming removed 2 bases at V and 0 bases at J, with 6 bases between. The germline gives CDR1 SGDLS, CDR2 YYNGEE. Written as DNA, the CDR3 is TGTGCCAGCAGCGTCTACGGCTCTGGGGCCAACGTCCTGACTTTC. Amino acid sequence: CASSVYGSGANVLTF.

The gene calls are TRBV5-1 and TRBJ2-5, with 7 bases that match TRBD1. This CDR3 region has 14 residues. CDR1 and CDR2 (germline): SGHRS, YFSETQ. Germline trimming cut 3 bases from V and 2 bases from J; bases unmatched to any gene: 4. CDR3 residues: CASSWGQRQETQYF. CDR3 coding DNA: TGCGCCAGCAGCTGGGGACAGAGACAAGAGACCCAGTACTTC.

This chain joins TRBV11-2 and TRBJ1-1; tentatively, D is TRBD1 (5 bases). The CDR3 consists of 16 residues. Trimming stripped 4 bases from V and 1 base from J, with 16 bases between. Per germline, CDR1 SGHAT and CDR2 FQNNGV. The CDR3 nucleotides are TGTGCCAGCAGCTCCGGAGAGGGGACGGCGAACACTGAAGCTTTCTTT. This sequence encodes CASSSGEGTANTEAFF.

This clone was seen more than once but under ten times. V usage is TRBV7-8 and J usage is TRBJ2-3, with D perhaps TRBD2 (6 bases). Per germline, CDR1 SGHVS and CDR2 FQNEAQ. The CDR3 is made up of 15 amino acids. Trimming took 4 bases from V and 4 from J, leaving 15 bases between them. The CDR3 DNA sequence: TGTGCCAGCAGCTCCGGGAGCCGGTGGGCAGATACGCAGTATTTT. This gives the protein CASSSGSRWADTQYF.

This clone was observed once. The chain employs TRBV2 and TRBJ1-2; TRBD1 is a possible D gene (6 bases). From germline, CDR1 is SNHLY and CDR2 FYNNEI. The CDR3 is made up of 12 amino acids. V lost 8 bases, J lost 3 bases, and 10 bases lay in between. CDR3 nucleotide sequence: TGTGCCAGCTGGAAGGGGGACTATGGCTACACCTTC. It codes for CASWKGDYGYTF.

In its sample, this clone was seen once. V is TRBV11-2 and J is TRBJ2-2; 7 bases align to TRBD1. Losses at the gene ends were 5 bases for V and 2 bases for J; bases not matched to a gene: 8. Germline assignment: CDR1 SGHAT and CDR2 FQNNGV. CDR3 length: 16 amino acids. CDR3 sequence: CASSRTRDRNTGELFF. In DNA form, the CDR3 reads TGTGCCAGCAGCAGGACTCGGGACAGAAACACCGGGGAGCTGTTTTTT. The whole variable domain, filled in from reference TRBV11-2 and TRBJ2-2, reads EAGVAQSPRYKIIEKRQSVAFWCNPISGHATLYWYQQILGQGPKLLIQFQNNGVVDDSQLPKDRFSAERLKGVDSTLKIQPAKLEDSAVYLCASSRTRDRNTGELFFGEGSRLTVL.